The clone carrying this T cell receptor beta chain was observed once. The antigen is unknown. This CDR3 is 15 amino acids long. The germline CDR1 and CDR2 sequences are SGHTA and FQGNSA. Trimming at V came to 1 base and at J to 7 bases, leaving 4 bases not matched to a gene. These data come from a study of siplizumab effects on memory and regulatory T cells. Broader study findings: Suppressive activity of Tregs proliferating in siplizumab cultures remained unconfirmed.

Measured with immunoSEQ multiplex PCR; TCRdb has only the in-frame clones, and not every one. Here the sample spans over 80,000 clones, about 94% being singletons. The chain couples TRBV7-2 to TRBJ2-1; 10 bases align to TRBD2. The sample consisted of non-Treg CD4+ T cells sorted from blood. The source is a human donor in good health. CDR3 protein: CASSLEGLAINEQFF. CDR3 sequence (DNA): TGTGCCAGCAGCTTAGAGGGACTAGCGATAAATGAGCAGTTCTTC.